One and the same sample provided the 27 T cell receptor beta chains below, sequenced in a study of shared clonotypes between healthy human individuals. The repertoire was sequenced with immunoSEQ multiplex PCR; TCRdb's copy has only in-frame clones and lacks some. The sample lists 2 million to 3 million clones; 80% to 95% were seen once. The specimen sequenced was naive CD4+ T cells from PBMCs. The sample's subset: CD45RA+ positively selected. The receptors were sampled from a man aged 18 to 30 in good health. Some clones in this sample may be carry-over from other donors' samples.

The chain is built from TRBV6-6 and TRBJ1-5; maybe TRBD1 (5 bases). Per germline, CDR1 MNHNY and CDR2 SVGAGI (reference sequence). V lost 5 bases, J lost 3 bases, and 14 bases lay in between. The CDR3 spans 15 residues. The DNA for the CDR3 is TGTGCCAGCAGTGCCGGGCAGGGAAACAATCAGCCCCAGCATTTT. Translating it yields CASSAGQGNNQPQHF.

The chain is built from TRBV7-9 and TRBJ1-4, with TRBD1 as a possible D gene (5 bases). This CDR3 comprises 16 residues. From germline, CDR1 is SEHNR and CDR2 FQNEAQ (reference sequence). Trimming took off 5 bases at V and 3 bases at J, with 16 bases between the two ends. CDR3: CASSHPGAQSNEKLFF. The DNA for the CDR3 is TGTGCCAGCAGCCACCCCGGGGCACAATCTAATGAAAAACTGTTTTTT.

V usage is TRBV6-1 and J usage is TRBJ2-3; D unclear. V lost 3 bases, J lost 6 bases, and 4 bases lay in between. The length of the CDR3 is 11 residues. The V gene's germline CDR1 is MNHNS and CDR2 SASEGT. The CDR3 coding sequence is TGTGCCAGCAGTGATGTGGATACGCAGTATTTT. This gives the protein CASSDVDTQYF.

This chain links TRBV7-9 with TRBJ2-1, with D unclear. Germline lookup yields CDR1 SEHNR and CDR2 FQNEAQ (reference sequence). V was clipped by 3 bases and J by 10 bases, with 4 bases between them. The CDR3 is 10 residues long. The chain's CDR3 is CASSFGEQFF. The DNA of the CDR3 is TGTGCCAGCAGCTTCGGGGAGCAGTTCTTC. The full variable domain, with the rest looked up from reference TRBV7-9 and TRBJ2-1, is DTGVSQNPRHKITKRGQNVTFRCDPISEHNRLYWYRQTLGQGPEFLTYFQNEAQLEKSRLLSDRFSAERPKGSFSTLEIQRTEQGDSAMYLCASSFGEQFFGPGTRLTVL.

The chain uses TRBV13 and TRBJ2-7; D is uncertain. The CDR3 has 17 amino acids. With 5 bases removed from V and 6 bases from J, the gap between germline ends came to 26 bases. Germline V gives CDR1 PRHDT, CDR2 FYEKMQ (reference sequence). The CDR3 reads CASSPLPVAVLSTEQYF. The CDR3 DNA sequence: TGTGCCAGCAGCCCTCTGCCCGTCGCGGTACTTAGTACCGAGCAGTACTTC.

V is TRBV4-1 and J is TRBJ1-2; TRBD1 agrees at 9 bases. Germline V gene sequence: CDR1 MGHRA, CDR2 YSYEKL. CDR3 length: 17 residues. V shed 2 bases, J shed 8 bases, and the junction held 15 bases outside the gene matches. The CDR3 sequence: CASSQWKTGGSWFGYTF. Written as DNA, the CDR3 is TGCGCCAGCAGCCAATGGAAAACAGGGGGCAGTTGGTTCGGCTACACCTTC.

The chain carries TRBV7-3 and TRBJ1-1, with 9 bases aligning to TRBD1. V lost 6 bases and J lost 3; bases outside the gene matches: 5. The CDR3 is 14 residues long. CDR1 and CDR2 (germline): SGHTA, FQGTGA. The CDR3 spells CASRLQGADTEAFF. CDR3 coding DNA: TGTGCCAGCAGATTACAGGGGGCGGACACTGAAGCTTTCTTT.

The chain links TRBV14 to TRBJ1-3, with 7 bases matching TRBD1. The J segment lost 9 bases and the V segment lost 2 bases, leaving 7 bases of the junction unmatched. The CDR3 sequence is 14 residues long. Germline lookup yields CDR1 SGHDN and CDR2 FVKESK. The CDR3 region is CASSQNRQGVTIYF. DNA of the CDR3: TGTGCCAGCAGCCAAAATCGACAGGGAGTCACCATATATTTT.

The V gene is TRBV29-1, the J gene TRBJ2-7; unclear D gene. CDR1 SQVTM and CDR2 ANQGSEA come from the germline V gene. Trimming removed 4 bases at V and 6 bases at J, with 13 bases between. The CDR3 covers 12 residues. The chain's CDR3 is CSVGLELTEQYF. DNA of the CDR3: TGCAGCGTTGGTCTAGAGTTAACCGAGCAGTACTTC.

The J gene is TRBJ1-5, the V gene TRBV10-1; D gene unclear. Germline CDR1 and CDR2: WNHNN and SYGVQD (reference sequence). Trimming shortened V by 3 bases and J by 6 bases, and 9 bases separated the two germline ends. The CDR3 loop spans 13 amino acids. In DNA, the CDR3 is TGCGCCAGCAGTGAAGATAGGCTTCAGCCCCAGCATTTT. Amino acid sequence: CASSEDRLQPQHF.

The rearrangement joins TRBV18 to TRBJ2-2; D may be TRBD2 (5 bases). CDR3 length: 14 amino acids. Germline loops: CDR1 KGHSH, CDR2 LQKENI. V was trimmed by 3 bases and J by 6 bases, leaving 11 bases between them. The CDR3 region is CASSPPSYSGELFF. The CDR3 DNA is TGTGCCAGCTCACCGCCTAGCTATTCCGGGGAGCTGTTTTTT.

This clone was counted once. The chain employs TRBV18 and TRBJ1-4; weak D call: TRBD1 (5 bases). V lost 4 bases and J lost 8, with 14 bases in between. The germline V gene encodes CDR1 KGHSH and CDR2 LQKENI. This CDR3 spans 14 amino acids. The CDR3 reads CASSQLAGLEKLFF. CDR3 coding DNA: TGTGCCAGCTCACAACTAGCGGGACTAGAAAAACTGTTTTTT.

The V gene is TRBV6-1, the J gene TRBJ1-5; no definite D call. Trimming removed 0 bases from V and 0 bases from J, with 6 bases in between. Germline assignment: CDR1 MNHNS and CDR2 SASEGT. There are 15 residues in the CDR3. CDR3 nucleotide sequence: TGTGCCAGCAGTGAAGCAGGCTATAGCAATCAGCCCCAGCATTTT. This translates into CASSEAGYSNQPQHF.

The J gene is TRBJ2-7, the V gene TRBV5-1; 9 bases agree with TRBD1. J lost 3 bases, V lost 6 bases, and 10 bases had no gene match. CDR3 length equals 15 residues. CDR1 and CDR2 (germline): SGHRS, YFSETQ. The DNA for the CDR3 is TGCGCCAGCAAGTTGTTGGGGACAGGGAACTACGAGCAGTACTTC. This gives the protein CASKLLGTGNYEQYF.

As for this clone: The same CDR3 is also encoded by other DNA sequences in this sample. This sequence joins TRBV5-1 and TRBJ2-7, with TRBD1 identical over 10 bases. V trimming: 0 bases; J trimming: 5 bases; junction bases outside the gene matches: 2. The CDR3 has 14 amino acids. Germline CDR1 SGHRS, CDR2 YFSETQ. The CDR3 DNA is TGCGCCAGCAGCTTGGCCGGGACAGGGGACGAGCAGTACTTC. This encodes CASSLAGTGDEQYF.

CDR3 coding DNA: TGTGCCAGCAGCGTAGGAGGGGCGGGAGGGGCCGTCGATACGCAGTATTTT. This encodes CASSVGGAGGAVDTQYF. The V call is TRBV9, the J call TRBJ2-3; 9 positions match TRBD2. Germline trimming cut 0 bases from V and 6 bases from J; bases unmatched to any gene: 11. Germline loops: CDR1 SGDLS, CDR2 YYNGEE. CDR3 length: 17 amino acids.

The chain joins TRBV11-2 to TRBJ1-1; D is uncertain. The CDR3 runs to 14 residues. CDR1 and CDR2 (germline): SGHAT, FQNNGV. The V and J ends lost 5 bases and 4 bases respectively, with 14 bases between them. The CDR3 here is CASSPTAGSTEAFF. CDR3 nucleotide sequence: TGTGCCAGCAGCCCCACTGCTGGTAGCACTGAAGCTTTCTTT.

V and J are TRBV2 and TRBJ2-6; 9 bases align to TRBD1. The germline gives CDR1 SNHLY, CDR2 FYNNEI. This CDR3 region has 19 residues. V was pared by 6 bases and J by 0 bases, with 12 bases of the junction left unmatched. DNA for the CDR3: TGTGCCAGCAGCCTTACAGGGGGCGCGGGAATCTCTGGGGCCAACGTCCTGACTTTC. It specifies CASSLTGGAGISGANVLTF. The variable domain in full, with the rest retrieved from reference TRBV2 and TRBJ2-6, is EPEVTQTPSHQVTQMGQEVILRCVPISNHLYFYWYRQILGQKVEFLVSFYNNEISEKSEIFDDQFSVERPDGSNFTLKIRSTKLEDSAMYFCASSLTGGAGISGANVLTFGAGSRLTVL.

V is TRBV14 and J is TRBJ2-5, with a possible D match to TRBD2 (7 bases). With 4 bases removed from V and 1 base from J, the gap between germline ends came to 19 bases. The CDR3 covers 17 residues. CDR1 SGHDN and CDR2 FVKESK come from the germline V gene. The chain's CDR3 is CASSLPRGGGLQETQYF. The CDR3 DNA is TGTGCCAGCAGCCTCCCAAGGGGGGGTGGCCTCCAAGAGACCCAGTACTTC.

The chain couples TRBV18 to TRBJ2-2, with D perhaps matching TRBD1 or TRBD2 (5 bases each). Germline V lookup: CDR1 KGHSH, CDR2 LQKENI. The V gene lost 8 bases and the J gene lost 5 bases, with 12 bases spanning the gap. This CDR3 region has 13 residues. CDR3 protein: CASLRDLTGELFF. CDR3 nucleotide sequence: TGTGCCAGCCTCCGGGACCTAACCGGGGAGCTGTTTTTT.

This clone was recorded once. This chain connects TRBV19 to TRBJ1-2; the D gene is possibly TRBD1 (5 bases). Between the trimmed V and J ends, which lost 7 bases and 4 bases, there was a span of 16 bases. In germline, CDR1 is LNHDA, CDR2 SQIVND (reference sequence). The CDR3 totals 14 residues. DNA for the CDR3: TGTGCCAGTATTCCACGAGGGGAGGGCTATGGCTACACCTTC. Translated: CASIPRGEGYGYTF. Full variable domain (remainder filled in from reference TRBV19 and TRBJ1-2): DGGITQSPKYLFRKEGQNVTLSCEQNLNHDAMYWYRQDPGQGLRLIYYSQIVNDFQKGDIAEGYSVSREKKESFPLTVTSAQKNPTAFYLCASIPRGEGYGYTFGSGTRLTVV.

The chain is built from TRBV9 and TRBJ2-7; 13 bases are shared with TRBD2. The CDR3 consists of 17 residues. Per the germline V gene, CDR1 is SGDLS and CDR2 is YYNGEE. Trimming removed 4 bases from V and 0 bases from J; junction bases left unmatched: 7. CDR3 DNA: TGTGCCAGCAGCCGGACTAGCGGGAGAGGGAGCTCCTACGAGCAGTACTTC. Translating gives CASSRTSGRGSSYEQYF.

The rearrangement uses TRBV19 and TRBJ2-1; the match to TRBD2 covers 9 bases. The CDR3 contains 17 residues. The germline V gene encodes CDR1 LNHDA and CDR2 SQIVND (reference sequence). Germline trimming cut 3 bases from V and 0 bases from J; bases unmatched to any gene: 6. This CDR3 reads CASSIFISGSSYNEQFF. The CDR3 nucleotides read TGTGCCAGTAGTATTTTTATTAGCGGGAGCTCCTACAATGAGCAGTTCTTC.

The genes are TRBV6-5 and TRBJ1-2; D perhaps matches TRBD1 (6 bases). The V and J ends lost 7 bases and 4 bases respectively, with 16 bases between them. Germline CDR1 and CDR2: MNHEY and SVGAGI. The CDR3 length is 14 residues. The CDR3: CASKGRTAPYGYTF. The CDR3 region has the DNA TGTGCCAGCAAAGGCCGGACAGCTCCCTATGGCTACACCTTC.

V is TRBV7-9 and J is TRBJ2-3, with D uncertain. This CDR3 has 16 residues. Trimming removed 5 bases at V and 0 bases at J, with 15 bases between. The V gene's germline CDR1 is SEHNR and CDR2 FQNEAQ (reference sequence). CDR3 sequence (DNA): TGTGCCAGCAGCCCCCCATGGGTATGGAGCACAGATACGCAGTATTTT. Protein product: CASSPPWVWSTDTQYF. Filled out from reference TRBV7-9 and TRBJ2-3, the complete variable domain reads DTGVSQNPRHKITKRGQNVTFRCDPISEHNRLYWYRQTLGQGPEFLTYFQNEAQLEKSRLLSDRFSAERPKGSFSTLEIQRTEQGDSAMYLCASSPPWVWSTDTQYFGPGTRLTVL.

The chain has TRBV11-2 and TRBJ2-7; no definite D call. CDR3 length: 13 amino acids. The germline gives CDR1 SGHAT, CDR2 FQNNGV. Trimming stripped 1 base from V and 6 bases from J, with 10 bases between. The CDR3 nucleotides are TGTGCCAGCAGCTTAGCGGGTCCCGGCGAGCAGTACTTC. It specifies CASSLAGPGEQYF.

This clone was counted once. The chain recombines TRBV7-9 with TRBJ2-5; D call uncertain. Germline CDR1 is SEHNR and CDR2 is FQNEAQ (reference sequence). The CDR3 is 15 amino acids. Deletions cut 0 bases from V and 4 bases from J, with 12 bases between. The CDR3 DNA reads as TGTGCCAGCAGCTTAGCCTCGACAAGCCGAGAGACCCAGTACTTC. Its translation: CASSLASTSRETQYF. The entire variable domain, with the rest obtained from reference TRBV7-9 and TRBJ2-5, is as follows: DTGVSQNPRHKITKRGQNVTFRCDPISEHNRLYWYRQTLGQGPEFLTYFQNEAQLEKSRLLSDRFSAERPKGSFSTLEIQRTEQGDSAMYLCASSLASTSRETQYFGPGTRLLVL.